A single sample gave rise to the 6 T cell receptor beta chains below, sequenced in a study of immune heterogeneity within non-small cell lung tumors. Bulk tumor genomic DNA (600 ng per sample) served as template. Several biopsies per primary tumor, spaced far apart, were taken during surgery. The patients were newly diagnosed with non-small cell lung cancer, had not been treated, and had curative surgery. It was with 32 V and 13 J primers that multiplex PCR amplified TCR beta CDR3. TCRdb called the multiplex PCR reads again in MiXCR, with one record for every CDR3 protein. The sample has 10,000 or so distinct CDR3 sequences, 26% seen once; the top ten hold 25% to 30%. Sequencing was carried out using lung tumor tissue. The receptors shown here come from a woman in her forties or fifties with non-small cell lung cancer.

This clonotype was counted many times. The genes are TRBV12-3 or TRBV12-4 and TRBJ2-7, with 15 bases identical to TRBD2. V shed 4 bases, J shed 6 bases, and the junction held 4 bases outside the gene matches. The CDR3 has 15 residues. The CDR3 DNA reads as TGTGCCAGCAGTTGGGGACTAGCGGGGGGCTCCGAGCAGTACTTC. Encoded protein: CASSWGLAGGSEQYF.

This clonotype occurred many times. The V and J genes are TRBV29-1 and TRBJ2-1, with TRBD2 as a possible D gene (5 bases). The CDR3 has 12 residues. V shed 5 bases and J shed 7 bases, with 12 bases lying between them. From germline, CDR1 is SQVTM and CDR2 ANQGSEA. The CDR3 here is CSVNGVSNEQFF. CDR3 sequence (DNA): TGCAGCGTTAACGGGGTTTCGAATGAGCAGTTCTTC.

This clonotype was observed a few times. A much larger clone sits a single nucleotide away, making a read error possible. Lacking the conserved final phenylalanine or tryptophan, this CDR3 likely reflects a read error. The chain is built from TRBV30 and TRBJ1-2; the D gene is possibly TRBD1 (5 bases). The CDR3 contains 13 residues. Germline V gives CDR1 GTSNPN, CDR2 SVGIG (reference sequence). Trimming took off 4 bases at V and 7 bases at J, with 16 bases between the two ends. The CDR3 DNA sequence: TGTGCCTGGAATTGGGGCAGGGACGGTGGCTACACCTTA. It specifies CAWNWGRDGGYTL.

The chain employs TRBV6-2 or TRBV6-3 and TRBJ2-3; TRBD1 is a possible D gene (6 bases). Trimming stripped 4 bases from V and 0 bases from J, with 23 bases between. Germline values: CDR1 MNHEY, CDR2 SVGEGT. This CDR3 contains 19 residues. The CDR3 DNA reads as TGTGCCAGCAGTTTCCGGACAGCCGTGTATCAATCTAGCACAGATACGCAGTATTTT. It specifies CASSFRTAVYQSSTDTQYF.

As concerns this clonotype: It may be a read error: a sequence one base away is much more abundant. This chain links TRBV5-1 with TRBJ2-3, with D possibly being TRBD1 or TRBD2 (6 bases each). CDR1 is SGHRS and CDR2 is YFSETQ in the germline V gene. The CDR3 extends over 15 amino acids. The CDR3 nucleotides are TGCGCCAGCACCTTGGGGGGCCAGGGAAAAGATACGCAGTATTTT. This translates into CASTLGGQGKDTQYF.

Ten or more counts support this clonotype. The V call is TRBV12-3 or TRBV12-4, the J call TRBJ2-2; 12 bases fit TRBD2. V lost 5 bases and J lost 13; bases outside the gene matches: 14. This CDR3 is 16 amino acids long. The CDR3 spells CASSGKSGTSGRRLFF. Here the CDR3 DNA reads TGTGCCAGCAGTGGCAAGTCCGGGACTAGCGGGCGTCGGCTGTTTTTT.